Listed below are T cell receptor beta chains from one sample, sequenced in a study of blood T cell repertoires in COVID-19. Produced via immunoSEQ multiplex PCR; TCRdb's table is partial and in-frame only. The sample contains over 350,000 clones, around nine tenths of which appear only once. Sequencing was performed on PBMCs or T cells enriched from blood (not recorded which). These receptors came from a woman aged 18-29 years who had recovered from COVID-19. The CDR3 runs from the conserved cysteine through the conserved F or W. D genes are given only for firm matches. The size entry is marked missing in some rows and otherwise reads once, few, many or a size class.

>NA|14|TRBV6-5|NA|TRBJ1-2
TGTGCCAGCAGTTACTCAGGACAGAGATATGGCTACACCTTC
CASSYSGQRYGYTF
>NA|14|TRBV7-9|NA|TRBJ1-5
TGTGCCAGCAGAGCCGGGACACCCAATCAGCCCCAGCATTTT
CASRAGTPNQPQHF
>NA|15|TRBV5-1|NA|TRBJ2-7
TGCGCCAGCAGCTTGGGGACAGAGGGACATAACGAGCAGTACTTC
CASSLGTEGHNEQYF
>NA|16|TRBV2|TRBD1|TRBJ2-5
TGTGCCAGCCTGAGGGGACAGGCTAGACGTCAAGAGACCCAGTACTTC
CASLRGQARRQETQYF
>NA|13|TRBV19|NA|TRBJ2-1
TGTGCCAGTACCTCGACGGGATTAAATGAGCAGTTCTTC
CASTSTGLNEQFF
>NA|13|TRBV7-8|TRBD1|TRBJ1-1
TGTGCCAGCAGCTGGGACAGGGGCACTGAAGCTTTCTTT
CASSWDRGTEAFF
>NA|15|TRBV7-9|NA|TRBJ1-5
TGTGCCAGCAGCCTGGGGCAGGGCGTGAATCAGCCCCAGCATTTT
CASSLGQGVNQPQHF
>once|15|TRBV5-1|NA|TRBJ2-3
TGCGCCAGCAGCCGCTCCGGGTCAATTTCGGATACGCAGTATTTT
CASSRSGSISDTQYF
>NA|15|TRBV5-1|NA|TRBJ1-3
TGCGCCAGCAGCTTAACGTCCCGGTCGGAGAACACCATATATTTT
CASSLTSRSENTIYF
>NA|14|TRBV29-1|TRBD1|TRBJ1-5
TGCAGCGTCGCTCCGACAGGGGGCAATCAGCCCCAGCATTTT
CSVAPTGGNQPQHF
>NA|14|TRBV6-5|NA|TRBJ1-5
TGTGCCAGCAGTTCGAGCCATAGCAATCAGCCCCAGCATTTT
CASSSSHSNQPQHF
>NA|17|TRBV5-1|NA|TRBJ1-5
TGCGCCAGCAGCTTGGCCCCTACAGATGTTAGCAATCAGCCCCAGCATTTT
CASSLAPTDVSNQPQHF
>NA|16|TRBV6-5|NA|TRBJ2-2
TGTGCCAGCAGTTACTCCGCGGAGGGGCCAAGCGGGGAGCTGTTTTTT
CASSYSAEGPSGELFF
>NA|14|TRBV7-9|NA|TRBJ1-1
TGTGCCAGCAGTAGGGAATCGGGGTCGACTGAAGCTTTCTTT
CASSRESGSTEAFF
>NA|15|TRBV29-1|TRBD2|TRBJ2-1
TGCAGCGCTGCGACTAGCGGGGGGGCCCGGGATGAGCAGTTCTTC
CSAATSGGARDEQFF
>NA|17|TRBV27|TRBD1|TRBJ1-2
TGTGCCAGCAGTCTAATAGCTGGGGACAGCTTAAACTATGGCTACACCTTC
CASSLIAGDSLNYGYTF
>NA|15|TRBV4-3|TRBD1|TRBJ2-7
TGCGCCAGCAGCCAAGACTTTGGGACAGTCAACGAGCAGTACTTC
CASSQDFGTVNEQYF
>NA|17|TRBV5-8|NA|TRBJ1-4
TGTGCCAGCAGCTTCAGTATAATTAACGACGGGAATGAAAAACTGTTTTTT
CASSFSIINDGNEKLFF
>NA|15|TRBV5-1|TRBD2|TRBJ2-5
TGCGCCAGCAGCTCTGTACTAGCGGGGAGGGAGACCCAGTACTTC
CASSSVLAGRETQYF
>NA|13|TRBV6-5|NA|TRBJ2-7
TGTGCCAGCAGTTATCCAGGGGACCACGAGCAGTACTTC
CASSYPGDHEQYF
>NA|14|TRBV7-9|TRBD1|TRBJ1-2
TGTGCCAGCAGCTTAGCGGCAGGGGGCTATGGCTACACCTTC
CASSLAAGGYGYTF
>NA|15|TRBV2|TRBD1|TRBJ2-3
TGTGCCAGCAAATCCCGGGACAGGGGCACAGATACGCAGTATTTT
CASKSRDRGTDTQYF
>NA|14|TRBV28|TRBD1|TRBJ1-1
TGTGCCAGCAGTCCAGACAGGGCTTCGACTGAAGCTTTCTTT
CASSPDRASTEAFF
>NA|15|TRBV12-5|TRBD1|TRBJ1-2
TGTGCTAGTGGTCACCTTGGACAGGGAAAGTATGGCTACACCTTC
CASGHLGQGKYGYTF
>NA|13|TRBV12-3/TRBV12-4|TRBD1|TRBJ2-7
TGTGCCAGCAGTTTTAGACAGGGCTACGAGCAGTACTTC
CASSFRQGYEQYF
>NA|16|TRBV4-1|TRBD2|TRBJ2-1
TGCGCCAGCAGCCAAGACGGCAGCGGGGGGGCCAATGAGCAGTTCTTC
CASSQDGSGGANEQFF
>NA|15|TRBV5-1|TRBD1|TRBJ1-1
TGCGCCAGCAGCTTGGCACAGGGGACGGTCACTGAAGCTTTCTTT
CASSLAQGTVTEAFF
>NA|14|TRBV29-1|NA|TRBJ2-3
TGCAGCGTTATAACCAAGGGGCAAACAGATACGCAGTATTTT
CSVITKGQTDTQYF
>NA|13|TRBV9|NA|TRBJ1-1
TGTGCCAGCAGCGTAGGAACGGGAACTGAAGCTTTCTTT
CASSVGTGTEAFF
>NA|15|TRBV6-2/TRBV6-3|TRBD2|TRBJ2-5
TGTGCCAGCAGTTTACGTAGCGGGGAGCGCGGGACCCAGTACTTC
CASSLRSGERGTQYF
>NA|15|TRBV25-1|TRBD1|TRBJ2-5
TGTGCCAGCAGAAAAAACACAGGGGGCGGGGAGACCCAGTACTTC
CASRKNTGGGETQYF
>NA|16|TRBV10-2|TRBD1|TRBJ2-1
TGCGCCAGCAGTGAGACCGGGACAGGGGGGTGGAATGAGCAGTTCTTC
CASSETGTGGWNEQFF
>NA|12|TRBV10-3|NA|TRBJ1-6
TGTGCCATAAACGGGGATAATTCACCCCTCCACTTT
CAINGDNSPLHF
>NA|13|TRBV27|TRBD1|TRBJ1-1
TGTGCCACCTTAGACAGGGGAGACACTGAAGCTTTCTTT
CATLDRGDTEAFF
>NA|14|TRBV10-2|TRBD1|TRBJ1-1
TGCGCCAGCAGTGGACAGGGAGGAAACACTGAAGCTTTCTTT
CASSGQGGNTEAFF